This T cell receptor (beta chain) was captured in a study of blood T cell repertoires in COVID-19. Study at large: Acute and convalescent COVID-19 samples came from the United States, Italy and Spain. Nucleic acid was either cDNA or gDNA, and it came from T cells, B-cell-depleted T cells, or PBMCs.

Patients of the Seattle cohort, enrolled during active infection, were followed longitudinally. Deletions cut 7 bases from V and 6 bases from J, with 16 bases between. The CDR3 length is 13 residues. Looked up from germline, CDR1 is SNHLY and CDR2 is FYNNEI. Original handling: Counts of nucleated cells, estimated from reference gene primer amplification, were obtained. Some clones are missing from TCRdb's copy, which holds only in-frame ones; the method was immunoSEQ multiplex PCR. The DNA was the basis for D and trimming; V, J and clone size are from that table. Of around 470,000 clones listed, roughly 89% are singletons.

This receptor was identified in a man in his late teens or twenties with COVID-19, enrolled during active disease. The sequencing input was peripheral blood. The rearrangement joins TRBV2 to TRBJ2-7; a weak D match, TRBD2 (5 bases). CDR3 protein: CASMDDRAGEQYF. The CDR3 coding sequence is TGTGCCAGCATGGATGACCGGGCGGGCGAGCAGTACTTC.